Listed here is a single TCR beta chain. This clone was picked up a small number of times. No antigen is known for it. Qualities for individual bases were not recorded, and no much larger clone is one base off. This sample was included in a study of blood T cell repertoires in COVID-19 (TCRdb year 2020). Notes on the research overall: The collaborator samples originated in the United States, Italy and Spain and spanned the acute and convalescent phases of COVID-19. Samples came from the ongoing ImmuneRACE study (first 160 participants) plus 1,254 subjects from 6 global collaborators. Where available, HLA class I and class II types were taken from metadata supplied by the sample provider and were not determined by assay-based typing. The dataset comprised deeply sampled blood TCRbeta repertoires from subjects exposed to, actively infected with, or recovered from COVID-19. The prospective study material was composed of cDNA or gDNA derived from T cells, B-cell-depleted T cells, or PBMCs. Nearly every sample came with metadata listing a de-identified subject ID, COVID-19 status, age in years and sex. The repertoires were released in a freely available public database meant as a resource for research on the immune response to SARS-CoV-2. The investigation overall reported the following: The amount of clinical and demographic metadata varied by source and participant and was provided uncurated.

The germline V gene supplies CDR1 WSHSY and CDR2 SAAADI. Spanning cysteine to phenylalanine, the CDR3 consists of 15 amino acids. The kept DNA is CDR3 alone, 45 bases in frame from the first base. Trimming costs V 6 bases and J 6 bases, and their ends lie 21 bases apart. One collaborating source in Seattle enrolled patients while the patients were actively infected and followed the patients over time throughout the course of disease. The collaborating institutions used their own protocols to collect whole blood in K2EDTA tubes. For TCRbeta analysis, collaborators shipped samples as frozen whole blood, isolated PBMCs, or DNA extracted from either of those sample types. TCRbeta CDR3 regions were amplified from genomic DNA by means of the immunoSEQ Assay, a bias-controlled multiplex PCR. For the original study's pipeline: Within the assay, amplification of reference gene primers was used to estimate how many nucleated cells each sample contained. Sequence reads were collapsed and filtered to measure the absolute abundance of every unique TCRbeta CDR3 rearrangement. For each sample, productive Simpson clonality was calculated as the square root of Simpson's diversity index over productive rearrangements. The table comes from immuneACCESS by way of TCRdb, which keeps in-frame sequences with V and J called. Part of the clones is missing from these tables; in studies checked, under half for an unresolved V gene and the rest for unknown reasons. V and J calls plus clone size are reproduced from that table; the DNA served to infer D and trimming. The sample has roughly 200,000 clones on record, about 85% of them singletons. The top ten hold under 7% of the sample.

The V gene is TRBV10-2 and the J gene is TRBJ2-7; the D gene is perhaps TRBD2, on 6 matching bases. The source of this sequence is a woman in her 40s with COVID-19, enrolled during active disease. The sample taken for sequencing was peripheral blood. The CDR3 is CASRYGTLSEGEQYF. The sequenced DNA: TGCGCCAGCAGGTACGGGACTCTCTCCGAGGGCGAGCAGTACTTC.